This TCR beta chain was captured by sequencing in a study of CD8 T cells in Susac syndrome. Details on this clonotype: Antigen unknown.

The V gene end was trimmed by 8 bases and the J gene end by 5 bases; junction bases not matched to a gene: 10. This CDR3 has 14 amino acids. Germline V gene sequence: CDR1 MNHEY, CDR2 SVGAGI. Whole-study findings and limits: The number of individuals included in the study's TCR sequencing and HLA analysis was acknowledged as relatively small.

Random hexamers were used to reverse transcribe an amount of about 0.5 to 1 ug RNA. One entry per CDR3 protein, called by TCRdb with MiXCR from the immunoSEQ multiplex PCR reads. The data hold around 200,000 distinct CDR3 sequences, with around 94% observed a single time. This sequence was found in a human donor with Susac syndrome. The sample consisted of CD4+ T cells from PBMCs. The V gene is TRBV6-5, the J gene TRBJ1-2, with 8 bases fitting TRBD1. CDR3 sequence reads: CASGPGQDFYGYTF. In DNA form, the CDR3 reads TGTGCCAGCGGACCGGGACAGGACTTTTATGGCTACACCTTC.